Listed below are T cell receptor beta chains from one sample, sequenced in a study of blood T cell repertoires in COVID-19. TCRdb keeps only in-frame clones here, not all; method: immunoSEQ multiplex PCR. The data show approximately 430,000 clones, with roughly 85% seen just once and approximately 1.4% held by the top ten. The specimen was peripheral blood. The receptors shown here come from a woman aged 25 to 39 with active or convalescent COVID-19. Both conserved end residues are part of each CDR3. Each record gives: V gene, clone size, D gene, J gene, CDR3 DNA, CDR3 protein. The D gene is left open where the match is weak. Rows may omit the clone size; those that give it use once, few, many or a size class.

>TRBV6-6|.|.|TRBJ1-2
TGTGCCAGCAGTTACGGCCCGGGGAGGGAGGGCTACACCTTC
CASSYGPGREGYTF
>TRBV19|.|TRBD1|TRBJ2-7
TGTGCCAGTAGTCTCGGGACAGTCCGAGACGAGCAGTACTTC
CASSLGTVRDEQYF
>TRBV5-6|.|.|TRBJ2-6
TGTGCCAGCAGCGGCGAGGACATGTGGGCCTCTGGGGCCAACGTCCTGACTTTC
CASSGEDMWASGANVLTF
>TRBV7-6|.|.|TRBJ1-1
TGTGCCAGCAGCCTATCCCCGAGAGGGGGAGACACTGAAGCTTTCTTT
CASSLSPRGGDTEAFF
>TRBV7-2|once|.|TRBJ2-7
TGTGCCAGCAGCTTAGGGGCAGCTTTGGGCGAGCAGTACTTC
CASSLGAALGEQYF
>TRBV6-1|.|TRBD2|TRBJ2-1
TGTGCCAGCAGTGTCGGGACTAGCGGGAGGGCCGTTGCGGAGCAGTTCTTC
CASSVGTSGRAVAEQFF
>TRBV12-3/TRBV12-4|.|TRBD1|TRBJ1-2
TGTGCCAGTCAACAGGGGAACGGCTACACCTTC
CASQQGNGYTF
>TRBV2|.|.|TRBJ2-1
TGTGCCAGCAGACGTTCGGAGACTAGCTACAATGAGCAGTTCTTC
CASRRSETSYNEQFF
>TRBV7-8|.|TRBD1|TRBJ1-5
TGTGCCAGCAGCTCGGACAGGGGGGATCAGCCCCAGCATTTT
CASSSDRGDQPQHF
>TRBV4-1|.|TRBD1|TRBJ1-4
TGCGCCAGCAGCCAAGGGTCGACAGGGCGGGATGAAAAACTGTTTTTT
CASSQGSTGRDEKLFF
>TRBV7-9|.|TRBD1|TRBJ2-5
TGTGCCAGCAGCCCGCGACAGGGTTTTGAGACCCAGTACTTC
CASSPRQGFETQYF
>TRBV7-7|.|.|TRBJ2-3
TGTGCCAGCAGCTTAGTTTCCGGGGATACGCAGTATTTT
CASSLVSGDTQYF
>TRBV14|.|.|TRBJ2-3
TGTGCCAGCAGCCAAGAAGCTCGCCTTACAGGAGATACGCAGTATTTT
CASSQEARLTGDTQYF
>TRBV18|.|.|TRBJ1-5
TGTGCCAGCTCACCACTTACTGGGGAGAAGCCCCAGCATTTT
CASSPLTGEKPQHF
>TRBV11-2|.|TRBD2|TRBJ2-2
TGTGCCAGCCGACTAGCGGGAAAGGGAGGGGAGCTGTTTTTT
CASRLAGKGGELFF
>TRBV19|.|TRBD2|TRBJ2-1
TGTGCCAGTAGTATAGTCCGGACTAGCGGGAGTGTAGATGAGCAGTTCTTC
CASSIVRTSGSVDEQFF
>TRBV10-3|.|.|TRBJ1-6
TGTGCCATCAGTGAGTCCGGCCGGGGAGTCTATAATTCACCCCTCCACTTT
CAISESGRGVYNSPLHF
>TRBV10-3|.|.|TRBJ2-3
TGTGCCATCAGTGTGGTAGCGACTAGCACAGATACGCAGTATTTT
CAISVVATSTDTQYF
>TRBV10-1|.|.|TRBJ1-1
TGCGCCAGCAGTGAGGGTGGAGTAGGGGGTCTTACTGAAGCTTTCTTT
CASSEGGVGGLTEAFF
>TRBV6-6|few|TRBD1|TRBJ2-7
TGTGCCAGCAGGCCGGGACAGGGGGCGGGCGAGCAGTACTTC
CASRPGQGAGEQYF
>TRBV7-8|.|.|TRBJ2-2
TGTGCCAGCAGCTCGATGATAGTAGCTAGTGGTGGCACCGGGGAGCTGTTTTTT
CASSSMIVASGGTGELFF
>TRBV5-4|.|.|TRBJ1-1
TGTGCCAGCAGCTTGGTTGGAGGGGCGAACACTGAAGCTTTCTTT
CASSLVGGANTEAFF
>TRBV6-6|.|.|TRBJ2-3
TGTGCCAGCAGTCTCCTACCGCCCCGGGGGATAGGCACAGATACGCAGTATTTT
CASSLLPPRGIGTDTQYF
>TRBV6-5|.|.|TRBJ1-5
TGTGCCAGCCGGGTAGAAGTGAGGCAGCCCCAGCATTTT
CASRVEVRQPQHF
>TRBV6-5|.|.|TRBJ1-1
TGTGCCAGCTCGCCCAGAACAAATGAAGCTTTCTTT
CASSPRTNEAFF
>TRBV6-2/TRBV6-3|once|.|TRBJ2-5
TGTGCCAGCAGTTCCGTCGTAGTACAAGAGACCCAGTACTTC
CASSSVVVQETQYF
>TRBV6-1|.|.|TRBJ1-5
TGTGCCAGCAGTGAAGTAACGTCTAGGGGAAATCAGCCCCAGCATTTT
CASSEVTSRGNQPQHF
>TRBV27|.|TRBD1|TRBJ2-7
TGTGCCAGCGGGGGGTGGGACAGGGGGTTCTACGAGCAGTACTTC
CASGGWDRGFYEQYF
>TRBV4-1|.|TRBD1|TRBJ1-4
TGCGCCAGCAGCCCGACAGGGATTCAAACTAATGAAAAACTGTTTTTT
CASSPTGIQTNEKLFF
>TRBV9|.|TRBD1|TRBJ2-7
TGTGCCAGCAGCGCCGGACAGGGCCCTTTTTCGGGGCAGTACTTC
CASSAGQGPFSGQYF
>TRBV12-3/TRBV12-4|once|.|TRBJ2-2
TGTGCCAACAGTTTGGCAGGGCCCCACCTCTTT
CANSLAGPHLF
>TRBV7-2|.|TRBD2|TRBJ2-1
TGTGCCAGCAGGTCCGGGACTAGCGGGAGGCCCAATGAGCAGTTCTTC
CASRSGTSGRPNEQFF
>TRBV3-1/TRBV3-2|few|TRBD1|TRBJ1-1
TGTGCCAGCGGGGAATCAGGGGGTTACACTGAAGCTTTCTTT
CASGESGGYTEAFF
>TRBV7-2|.|.|TRBJ1-5
TGTGCCAGCAGCTTAGGTCCAGGGGAGCCCCAGCATTTT
CASSLGPGEPQHF